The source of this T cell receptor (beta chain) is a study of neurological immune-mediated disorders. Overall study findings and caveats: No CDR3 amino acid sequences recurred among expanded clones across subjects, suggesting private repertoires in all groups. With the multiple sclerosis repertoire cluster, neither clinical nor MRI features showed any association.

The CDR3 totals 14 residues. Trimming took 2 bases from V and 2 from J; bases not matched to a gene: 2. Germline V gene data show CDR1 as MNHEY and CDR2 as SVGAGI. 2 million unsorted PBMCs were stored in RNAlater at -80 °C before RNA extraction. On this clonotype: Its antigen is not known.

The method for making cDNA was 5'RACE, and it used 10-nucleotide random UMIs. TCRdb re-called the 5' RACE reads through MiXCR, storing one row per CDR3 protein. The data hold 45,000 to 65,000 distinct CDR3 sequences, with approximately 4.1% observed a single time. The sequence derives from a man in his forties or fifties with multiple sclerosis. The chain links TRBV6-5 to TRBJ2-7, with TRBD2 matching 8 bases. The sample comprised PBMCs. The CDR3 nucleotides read TGTGCCAGCAGTTACGCAGCGGGAGCCTACGAGCAGTACTTC. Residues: CASSYAAGAYEQYF.